Sequencing of this T cell receptor (beta chain) was carried out in a study of T cells in women clearing cervical HPV infection (dated by TCRdb to 2016 to 2018). Looking at the study overall: The cases were some 25 women with histologically confirmed HPV16-related CIN3 or worse, and 2 of these cases were invasive cancers. The 25 controls were women who cleared a single incident HPV16 infection within 12 months without developing precancer or cancer. Blood from cases was collected at the visit at which the lesion was first identified, whereas blood from controls was collected once infection was no longer detected. Among cases, blood sampling occurred a median of about 150 days after lesion detection, with an interquartile range of about 80 to 200 days. Since HLA typing was available for only a few women, HLA type could not be ruled out as a confounder. This exploratory proof-of-principle case-control study, nested within the Guanacaste HPV Natural History Study in Costa Rica, compared TCR repertoires among women with different cervical HPV16 outcomes. Cases and controls were matched on year of sample collection and on age within five years. Median age was 34 years in cases versus roughly 37 in controls, and baseline characteristics did not differ significantly. The parent cohort enrolled approximately 9,200 women aged 18 or older in Guanacaste, Costa Rica, during about 1992 to 1995 and followed them for approximately seven years. Five blinded duplicates per group were added as quality controls, so that roughly 60 samples were obtained: some 50 participants and approximately 10 replicates.

What the work shows at the level of the full study, not this receptor alone: Because T-cell numbers per sample were unknown, differences in richness could reflect varying T-cell content rather than repertoire biology. Lower TRBV6-7 relative abundance was observed in cases than in controls (around 0.1% versus 0.15%; Bonferroni P = 0.0008). Random forest classifiers that combined richness and V gene abundances separated cases from controls with an estimated AUC of about 0.8. TCR repertoire richness was significantly higher in CIN3+ cases than in controls across sequencing depths, while evenness did not differ. Whether associations preceded infection or resulted from infection could not be shown with the cross-sectional design, and effector/memory subsets and HPV-specific T cells were not isolated.

The CDR3 measures 14 amino acids from cysteine to phenylalanine. The DNA has 33 bases, all within the CDR3, and is read from base 1. According to the germline V gene, CDR1 reads SGHDT and CDR2 reads YYEEEE. The V end loses 6 bases and the J end loses 3 bases, and a stretch of 16 bases separates them. TCR beta CDR3 regions were amplified by multiplex PCR from an average of approximately 1,200 ng genomic DNA per sample using the immunoSEQ assay. To correct primer bias, the assay used a complete synthetic TCR repertoire to set an amplification baseline. The amplicons were sequenced using the Illumina platform. Processing in the source paper ran as follows. Error correction of the sequences involved clustering with frequency ratios plus a modified nearest-neighbor algorithm, after which the sequences were analyzed in the immunoSEQ Analyzer using IMGT gene definitions. At each rarefaction depth, TCR richness and evenness were averaged across 20 rarefaction repeats, and samples with fewer sequences than that depth were excluded. Relative abundances of V, D and J genes were compared between groups using Wilcoxon rank sum tests, with FDR correction applied. In the blinded duplicates, the intraclass correlation was roughly 96% for TCR richness and averaged 76.4% across over 65 gene segments. TCRdb holds this immuneACCESS table with in-frame rearrangements only. Some clones are missing; in checked studies, unresolved V genes explain under half, and the rest has no known cause. The V and J calls and clone size were taken over from that table, and D and trimming were inferred from the DNA. The sample table holds 20,000 to 25,000 clones. In total, the top ten clones hold 20% to 25% of the sample.

On this clone: Its antigen is still unknown. The read gets to within 3 residues of the CDR3 end, and the germline J gene fills in the rest.

Every participant had a single incident cervical HPV16 infection, and prevalent HPV16 infections were excluded. Cervical HPV DNA was detected by MY09/MY11 PCR and genotyped by dot-blot hybridization. About 14 mL of heparinized blood were centrifuged, and the buffy coat was aliquoted, frozen at -30°C, then stored at -80°C. Genomic DNA was extracted from buffy coat specimens using QIAGEN kits. Sequences were obtained from blood buffy coat. The chain is encoded by TRBV5-6 joined to TRBJ2-7; TRBD2 is a weak D gene call, 6 bases matching. This clonotype was obtained from a woman between 18 and 75 years old with a cervical HPV16 infection that either progressed to CIN3+ or cleared (not recorded which). The CDR3 bases that were read are TGTGCCAGCAACACCCGGGACTCGGTCTACGAG. Its protein is CASNTRDSVYE. In full, the CDR3 reads CASNTRDSVYEQYF.